This record covers a single TCR beta chain. This sample is part of a study of cytomegalovirus exposure and HLA in healthy donors. Deletions cut 1 base from V and 1 base from J, with 7 bases between. In germline, CDR1 is SNHLY, CDR2 FYNNEI. This CDR3 is 14 amino acids long. Amplification used 60 Vbeta primers and 13 Jbeta primers. TCRdb's copy holds only in-frame clones and misses some; the assay was immunoSEQ multiplex PCR. The data hold 200,000 to 250,000 clones, with about 74% observed a single time. Material for sequencing was PBMCs. V is TRBV2 and J is TRBJ1-1; D may be TRBD1 (5 bases). The clonotype was recovered from a woman under 40 in good health and CMV-seronegative. The CDR3 reads CASSEVQGNTEAFF. The CDR3 DNA sequence: TGTGCCAGCAGTGAAGTGCAGGGGAACACTGAAGCTTTCTTT.